This T cell receptor beta chain was observed in a study of vaccination and CD4 T cells after COVID-19. Broader study findings: Convalescent patients showed a median about 90% of reactive clones that were seen only post-vaccination. Median SARS-CoV-2-reactive clonotype numbers went up from around 20 to 38, but not significantly. Researchers looked at relatively few convalescent patients and had no early post-infection timepoints.

MiXCR, applied by TCRdb to the PCR reads, yields one record per CDR3 protein. The repertoire includes tens of thousands of distinct CDR3 sequences, around 49% of them detected once, and about 5.8% sits in the top ten. Comment on this clonotype: The antigen is undetermined.

Described time point: late sampling 161 to 241 days after vaccination in a few convalescent patients. The CDR3 is made up of 14 amino acids. J lost 1 base, V lost 8 bases, and 7 bases had no gene match. Germline V gene lookup returns CDR1 SNHLY and CDR2 FYNNEI. The chain is built from TRBV2 and TRBJ2-5; 7 positions agree with TRBD2. The sequence derives from a human donor who had recovered from COVID-19. Here the sequenced sample was CD4+ T cells from blood, taken about 7 months after SARS-CoV-2 vaccination. In DNA, the CDR3 is TGTGCCAGCCGGGACTACAAACTCCAAGAGACCCAGTACTTC. It codes for CASRDYKLQETQYF.